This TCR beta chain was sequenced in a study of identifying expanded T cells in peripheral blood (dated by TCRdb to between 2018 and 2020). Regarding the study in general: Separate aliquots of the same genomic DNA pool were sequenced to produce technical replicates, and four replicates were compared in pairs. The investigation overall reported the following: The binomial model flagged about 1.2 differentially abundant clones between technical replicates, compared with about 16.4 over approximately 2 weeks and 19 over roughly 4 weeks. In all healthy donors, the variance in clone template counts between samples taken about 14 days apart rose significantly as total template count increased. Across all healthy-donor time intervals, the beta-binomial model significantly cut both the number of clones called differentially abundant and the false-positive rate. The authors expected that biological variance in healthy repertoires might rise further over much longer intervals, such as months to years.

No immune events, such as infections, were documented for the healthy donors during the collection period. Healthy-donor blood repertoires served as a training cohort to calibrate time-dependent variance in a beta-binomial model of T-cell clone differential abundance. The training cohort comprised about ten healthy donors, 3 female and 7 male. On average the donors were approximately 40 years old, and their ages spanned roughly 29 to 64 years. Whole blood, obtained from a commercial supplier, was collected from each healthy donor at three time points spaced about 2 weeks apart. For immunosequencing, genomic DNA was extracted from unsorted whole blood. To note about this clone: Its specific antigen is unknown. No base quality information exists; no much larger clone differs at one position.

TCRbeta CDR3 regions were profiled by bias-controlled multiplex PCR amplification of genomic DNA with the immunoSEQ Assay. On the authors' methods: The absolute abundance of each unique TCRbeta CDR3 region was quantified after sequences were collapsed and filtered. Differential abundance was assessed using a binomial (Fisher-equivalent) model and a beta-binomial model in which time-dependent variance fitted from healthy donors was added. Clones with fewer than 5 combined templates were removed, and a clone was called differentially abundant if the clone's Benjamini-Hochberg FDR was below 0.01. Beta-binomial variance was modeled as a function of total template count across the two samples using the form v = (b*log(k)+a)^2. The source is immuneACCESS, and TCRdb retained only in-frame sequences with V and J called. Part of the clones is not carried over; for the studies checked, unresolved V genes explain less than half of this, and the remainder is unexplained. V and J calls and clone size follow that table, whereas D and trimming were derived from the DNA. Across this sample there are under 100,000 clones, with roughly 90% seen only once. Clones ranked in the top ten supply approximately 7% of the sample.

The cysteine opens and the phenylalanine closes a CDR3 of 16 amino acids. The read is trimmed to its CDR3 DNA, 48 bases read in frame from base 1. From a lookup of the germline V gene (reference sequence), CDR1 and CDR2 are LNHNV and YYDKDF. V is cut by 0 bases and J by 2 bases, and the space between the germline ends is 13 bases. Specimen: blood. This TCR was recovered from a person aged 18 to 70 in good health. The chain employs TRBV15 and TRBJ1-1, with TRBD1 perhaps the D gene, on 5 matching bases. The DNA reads TGTGCCACCAGCAGAGATCCCACGGGGCCTAACACTGAAGCTTTCTTT. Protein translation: CATSRDPTGPNTEAFF.